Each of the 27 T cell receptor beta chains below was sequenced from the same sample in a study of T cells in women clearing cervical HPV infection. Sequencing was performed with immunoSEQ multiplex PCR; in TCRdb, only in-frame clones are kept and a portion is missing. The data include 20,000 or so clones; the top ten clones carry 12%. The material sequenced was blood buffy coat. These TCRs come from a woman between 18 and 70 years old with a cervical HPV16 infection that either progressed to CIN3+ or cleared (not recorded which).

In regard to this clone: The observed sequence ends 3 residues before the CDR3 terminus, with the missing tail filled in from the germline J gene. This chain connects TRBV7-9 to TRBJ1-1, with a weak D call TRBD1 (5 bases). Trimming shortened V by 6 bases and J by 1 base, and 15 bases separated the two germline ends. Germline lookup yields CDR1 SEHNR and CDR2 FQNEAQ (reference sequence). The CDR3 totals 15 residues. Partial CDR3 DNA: TGTGCCAGCAGACCCGGCGGGGGGGAGAACACTGAA. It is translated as CASRPGGGENTE. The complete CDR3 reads CASRPGGGENTEAFF.

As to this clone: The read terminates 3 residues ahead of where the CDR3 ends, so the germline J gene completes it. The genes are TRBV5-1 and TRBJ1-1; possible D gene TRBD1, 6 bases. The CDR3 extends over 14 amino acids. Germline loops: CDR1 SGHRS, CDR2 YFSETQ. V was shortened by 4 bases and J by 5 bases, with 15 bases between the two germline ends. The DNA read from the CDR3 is TGCGCCAGCAGCGCCTGGACAGACAGGACTGAA. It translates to CASSAWTDRTE. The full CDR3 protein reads CASSAWTDRTEAFF.

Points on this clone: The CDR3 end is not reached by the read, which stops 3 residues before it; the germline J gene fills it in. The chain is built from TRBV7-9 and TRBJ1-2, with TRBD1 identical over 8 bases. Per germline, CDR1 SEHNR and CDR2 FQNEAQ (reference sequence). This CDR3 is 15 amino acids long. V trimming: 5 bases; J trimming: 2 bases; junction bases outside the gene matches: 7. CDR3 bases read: TGTGCCAGCAGCGTCGACAGGGGAATAAACTATGGC. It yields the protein CASSVDRGINYG. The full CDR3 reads CASSVDRGINYGYTF.

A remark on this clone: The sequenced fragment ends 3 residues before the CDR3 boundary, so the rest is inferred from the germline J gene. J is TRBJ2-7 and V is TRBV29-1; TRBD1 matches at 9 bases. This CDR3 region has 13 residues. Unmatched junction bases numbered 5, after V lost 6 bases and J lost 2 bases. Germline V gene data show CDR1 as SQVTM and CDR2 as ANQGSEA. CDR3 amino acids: CSVAGQGAYEQYF. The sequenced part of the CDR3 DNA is TGCAGCGTCGCGGGACAGGGTGCCTACGAG.

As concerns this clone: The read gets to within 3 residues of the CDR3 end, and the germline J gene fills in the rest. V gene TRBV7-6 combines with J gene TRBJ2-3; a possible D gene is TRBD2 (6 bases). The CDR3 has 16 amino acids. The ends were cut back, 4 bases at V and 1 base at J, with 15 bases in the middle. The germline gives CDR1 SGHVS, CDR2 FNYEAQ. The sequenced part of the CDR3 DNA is TGTGCCAGCAGCTCCAGAGCGGGTATTGGCACAGATACG. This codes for CASSSRAGIGTDT. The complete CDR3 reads CASSSRAGIGTDTQYF.

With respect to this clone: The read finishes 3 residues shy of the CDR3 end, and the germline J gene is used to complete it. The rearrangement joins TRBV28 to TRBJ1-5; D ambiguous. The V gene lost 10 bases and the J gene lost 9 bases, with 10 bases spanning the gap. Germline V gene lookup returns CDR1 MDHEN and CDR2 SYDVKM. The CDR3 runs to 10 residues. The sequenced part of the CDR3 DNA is TGTGCCACGAAATCGGGGCCC. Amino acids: CATKSGP. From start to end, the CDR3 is CATKSGPQHF.

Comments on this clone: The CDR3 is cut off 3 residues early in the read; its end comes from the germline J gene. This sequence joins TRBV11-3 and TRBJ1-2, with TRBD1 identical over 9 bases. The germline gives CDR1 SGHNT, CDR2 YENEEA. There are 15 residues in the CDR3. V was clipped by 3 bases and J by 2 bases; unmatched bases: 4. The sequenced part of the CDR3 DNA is TGTGCCAGCAGCTTCGGGACAGGGCCAAACTATGGC. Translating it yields CASSFGTGPNYG. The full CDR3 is CASSFGTGPNYGYTF.

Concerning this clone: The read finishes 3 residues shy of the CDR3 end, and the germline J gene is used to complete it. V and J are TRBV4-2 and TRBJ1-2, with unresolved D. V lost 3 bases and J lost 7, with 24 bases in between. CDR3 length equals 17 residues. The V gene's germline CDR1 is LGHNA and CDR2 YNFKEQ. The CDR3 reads CASSQALLGSNNGGYTF. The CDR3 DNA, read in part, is TGTGCCAGCAGCCAGGCCCTCCTAGGATCCAACAATGGTGGC.

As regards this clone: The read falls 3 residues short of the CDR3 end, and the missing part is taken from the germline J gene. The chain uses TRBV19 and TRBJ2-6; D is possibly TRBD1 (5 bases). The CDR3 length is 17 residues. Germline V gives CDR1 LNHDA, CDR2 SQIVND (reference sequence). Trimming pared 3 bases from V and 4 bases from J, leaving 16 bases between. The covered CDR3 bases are TGTGCCAGTAGTATTGGGGCGGCAGGGTCGGGGGCCAACGTC. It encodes CASSIGAAGSGANV. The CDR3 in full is CASSIGAAGSGANVLTF.

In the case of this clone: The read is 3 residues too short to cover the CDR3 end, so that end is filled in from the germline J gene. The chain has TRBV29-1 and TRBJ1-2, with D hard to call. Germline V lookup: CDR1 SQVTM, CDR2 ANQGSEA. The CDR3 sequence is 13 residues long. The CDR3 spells CSGSAGGPRDYTF. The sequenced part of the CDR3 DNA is TGCAGCGGTTCGGCGGGAGGGCCAAGGGAC.

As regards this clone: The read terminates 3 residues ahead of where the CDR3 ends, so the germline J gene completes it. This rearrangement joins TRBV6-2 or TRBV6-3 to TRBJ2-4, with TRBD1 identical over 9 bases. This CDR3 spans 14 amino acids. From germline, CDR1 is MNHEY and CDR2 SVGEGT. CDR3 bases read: TGTGCCAGCAGCTCGACAGGGGGTTCCGGCGGT. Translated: CASSSTGGSGG. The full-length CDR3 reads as CASSSTGGSGGQYF.

The DNA read from the CDR3 is TGTGCCAGCAGTGCCGGAGGGTCGAATTCACCG. Translation gives CASSAGGSNSP. The whole CDR3 sequence reads CASSAGGSNSPLFF. The chain has TRBV6-1 and TRBJ2-2, with D possibly TRBD2 on 6 matching bases. The read terminates 3 residues ahead of where the CDR3 ends, so the germline J gene completes it. Germline V CDR1 and CDR2: MNHNS, SASEGT. The CDR3 sequence is 14 residues long.

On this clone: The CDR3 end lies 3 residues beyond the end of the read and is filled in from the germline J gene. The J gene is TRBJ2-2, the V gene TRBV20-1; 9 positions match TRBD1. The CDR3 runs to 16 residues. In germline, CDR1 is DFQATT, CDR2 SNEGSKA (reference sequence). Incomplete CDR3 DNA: TGCAGTGCAACAATGGACAGGGGCTCAACTAATGAAAAG. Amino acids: CSATMDRGSTNEK. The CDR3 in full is CSATMDRGSTNEKLFF.

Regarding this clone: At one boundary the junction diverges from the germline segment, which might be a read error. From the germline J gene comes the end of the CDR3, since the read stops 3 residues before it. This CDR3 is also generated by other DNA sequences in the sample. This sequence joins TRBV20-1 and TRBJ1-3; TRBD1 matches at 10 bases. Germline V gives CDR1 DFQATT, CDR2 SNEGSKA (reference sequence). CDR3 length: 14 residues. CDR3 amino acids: CSARPGQGENTIYF. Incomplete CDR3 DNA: TGCAGTGCTAGGCCAGGACAGGGGGAAAACACG.

The CDR3 DNA, read in part, is TGTGCCAGTTCACCGGGACAGGGGGGACTAGATGAAAAG. Its translation is CASSPGQGGLDEK. The CDR3 as a whole reads CASSPGQGGLDEKLFF. V usage is TRBV19 and J usage is TRBJ2-2; 11 nucleotides match TRBD1. The read gets to within 3 residues of the CDR3 end, and the germline J gene fills in the rest. CDR1 is LNHDA, CDR2 SQIVND, per germline (reference sequence). The CDR3 runs to 16 residues.

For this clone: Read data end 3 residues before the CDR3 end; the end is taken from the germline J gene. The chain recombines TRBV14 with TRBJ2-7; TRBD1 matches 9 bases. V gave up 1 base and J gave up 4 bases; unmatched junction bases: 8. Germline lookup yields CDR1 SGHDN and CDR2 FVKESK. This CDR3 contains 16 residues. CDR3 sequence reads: CASSQGGTGRRYEQYF. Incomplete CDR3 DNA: TGTGCCAGCAGCCAAGGGGGGACAGGGAGGAGGTACGAG.

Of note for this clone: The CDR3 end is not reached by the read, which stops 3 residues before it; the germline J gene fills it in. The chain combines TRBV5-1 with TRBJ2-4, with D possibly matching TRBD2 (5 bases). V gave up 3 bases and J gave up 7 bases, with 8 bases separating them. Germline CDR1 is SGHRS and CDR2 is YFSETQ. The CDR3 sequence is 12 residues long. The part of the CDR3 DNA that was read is TGCGCCAGCAGCTCGGGGAAGAACATT. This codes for CASSSGKNI. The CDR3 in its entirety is CASSSGKNIQYF.

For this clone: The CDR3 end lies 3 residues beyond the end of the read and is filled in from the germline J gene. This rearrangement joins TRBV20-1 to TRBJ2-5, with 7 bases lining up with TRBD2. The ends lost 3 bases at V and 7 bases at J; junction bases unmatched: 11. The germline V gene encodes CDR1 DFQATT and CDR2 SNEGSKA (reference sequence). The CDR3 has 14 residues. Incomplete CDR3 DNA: TGCAGTGCTAGCGGGGGGTCCCCCCTGGGGACC. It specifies CSASGGSPLGT. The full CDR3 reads CSASGGSPLGTQYF.

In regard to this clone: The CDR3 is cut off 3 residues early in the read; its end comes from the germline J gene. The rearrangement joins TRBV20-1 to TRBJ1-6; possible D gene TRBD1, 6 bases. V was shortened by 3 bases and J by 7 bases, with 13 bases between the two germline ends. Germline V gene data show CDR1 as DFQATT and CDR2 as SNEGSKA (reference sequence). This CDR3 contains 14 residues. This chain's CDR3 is CSASEGEWNSPLHF. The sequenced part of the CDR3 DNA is TGCAGTGCTAGTGAGGGGGAATGGAATTCACCC.

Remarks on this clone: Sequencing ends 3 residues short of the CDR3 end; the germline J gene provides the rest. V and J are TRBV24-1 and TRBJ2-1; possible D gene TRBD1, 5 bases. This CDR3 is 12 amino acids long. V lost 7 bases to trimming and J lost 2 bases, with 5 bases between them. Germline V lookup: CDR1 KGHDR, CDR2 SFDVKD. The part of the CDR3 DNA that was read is TGTGCCACCAGGGACACCTACAATGAG. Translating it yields CATRDTYNE. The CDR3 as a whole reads CATRDTYNEQFF.

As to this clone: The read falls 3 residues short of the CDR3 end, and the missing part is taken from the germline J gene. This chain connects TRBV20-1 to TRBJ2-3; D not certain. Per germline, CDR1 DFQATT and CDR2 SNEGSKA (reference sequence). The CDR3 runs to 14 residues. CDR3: CSAMLPQFQETQYF. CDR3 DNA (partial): TGCAGTGCTATGCTTCCCCAGTTTCAAGAGACG.

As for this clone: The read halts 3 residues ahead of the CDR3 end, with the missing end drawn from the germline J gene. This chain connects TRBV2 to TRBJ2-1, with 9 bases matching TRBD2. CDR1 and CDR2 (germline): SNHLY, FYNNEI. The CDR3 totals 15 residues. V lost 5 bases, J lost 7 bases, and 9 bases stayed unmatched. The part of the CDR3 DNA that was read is TGTGCCAGCAGTCCGACTAGCGGAGGGGAAAATGAG. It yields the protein CASSPTSGGENE. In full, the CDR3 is CASSPTSGGENEQFF.

The sequenced part of the CDR3 DNA is TGCAGTGCTGCGAAAGGGGGCGGGGGGGAGACC. This codes for CSAAKGGGGET. The full CDR3 is CSAAKGGGGETQYF. The V gene is TRBV20-1, the J gene TRBJ2-5; D possibly corresponds to TRBD2 (8 bases). Read sequence stops 3 residues before the CDR3 end, and the germline J gene provides the missing end. From germline, CDR1 is DFQATT and CDR2 SNEGSKA (reference sequence). The CDR3 runs 14 residues. The V and J ends lost 5 bases and 5 bases respectively, with 18 bases between them.

Incomplete CDR3 DNA: TGTGCCAGCAGCCGGGGGGAGAAAGAGACC. It is translated as CASSRGEKET. The full CDR3 reads CASSRGEKETQYF. The chain couples TRBV2 to TRBJ2-5; TRBD2 aligns across 7 bases. The read halts 3 residues ahead of the CDR3 end, with the missing end drawn from the germline J gene. Germline assignment: CDR1 SNHLY and CDR2 FYNNEI. With 6 bases clipped from V and 3 bases from J, the junction kept 4 bases outside the gene matches. The CDR3 is 13 residues long.

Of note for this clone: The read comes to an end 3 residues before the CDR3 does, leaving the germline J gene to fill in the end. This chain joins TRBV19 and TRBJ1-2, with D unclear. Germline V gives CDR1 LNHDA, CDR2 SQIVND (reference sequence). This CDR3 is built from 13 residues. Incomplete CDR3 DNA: TGTGCCAGTAGTACCCGGACTAGTGCTACC. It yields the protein CASSTRTSAT. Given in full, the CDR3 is CASSTRTSATYTF.

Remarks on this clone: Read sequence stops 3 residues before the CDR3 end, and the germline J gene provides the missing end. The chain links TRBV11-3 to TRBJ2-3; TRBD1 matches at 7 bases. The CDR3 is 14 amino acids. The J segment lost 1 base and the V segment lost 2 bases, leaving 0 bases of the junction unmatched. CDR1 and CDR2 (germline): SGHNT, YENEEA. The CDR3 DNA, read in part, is TGTGCCAGCAGCTTAACAGGGGGCACAGATACG. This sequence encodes CASSLTGGTDT. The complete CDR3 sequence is CASSLTGGTDTQYF.

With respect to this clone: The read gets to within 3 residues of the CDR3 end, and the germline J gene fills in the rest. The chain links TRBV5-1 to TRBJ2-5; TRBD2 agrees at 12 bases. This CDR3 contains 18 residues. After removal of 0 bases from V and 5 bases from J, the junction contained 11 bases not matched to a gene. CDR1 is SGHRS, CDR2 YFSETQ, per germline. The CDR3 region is CASSLGSSGRADRETQYF. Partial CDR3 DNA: TGCGCCAGCAGCTTGGGGTCTAGCGGGAGGGCCGATCGTGAGACC.